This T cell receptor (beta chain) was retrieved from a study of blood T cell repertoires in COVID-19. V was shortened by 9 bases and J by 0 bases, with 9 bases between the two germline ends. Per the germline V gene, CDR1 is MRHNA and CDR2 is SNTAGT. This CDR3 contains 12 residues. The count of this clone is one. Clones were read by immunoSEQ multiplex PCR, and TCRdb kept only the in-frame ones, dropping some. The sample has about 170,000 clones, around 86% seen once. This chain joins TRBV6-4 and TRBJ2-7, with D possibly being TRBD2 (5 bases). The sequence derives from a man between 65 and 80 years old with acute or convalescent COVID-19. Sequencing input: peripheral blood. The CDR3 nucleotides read TGTGCCAGTTTGGACTCCTCCTACGAGCAGTACTTC. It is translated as CASLDSSYEQYF.